The T cell receptor (beta chain) described here comes from a study of cytomegalovirus exposure and HLA in healthy donors. The PCR was carried out with 60 Vbeta primers and 13 Jbeta primers. Generated by immunoSEQ multiplex PCR, the TCRdb table keeps only in-frame clones and is missing some. This table holds about 170,000 clones, 73% found once. Per germline, CDR1 SGHTA and CDR2 FQGNSA. The V and J ends lost 4 bases and 3 bases respectively, with 12 bases between them. The CDR3 extends over 14 amino acids. The V gene is TRBV7-2, the J gene TRBJ2-5; D might be TRBD2 (7 bases). The clonotype comes from a woman between 18 and 29 years old in good health and CMV-seropositive. Material for sequencing was PBMCs. DNA of the CDR3: TGTGCCAGCAGCTGGGGGGGCGGGGAAGAGACCCAGTACTTC. Translated: CASSWGGGEETQYF. Looking up the rest from reference TRBV7-2 and TRBJ2-5 gives the full variable domain: GAGVSQSPSNKVTEKGKDVELRCDPISGHTALYWYRQSLGQGLEFLIYFQGNSAPDKSGLPSDRFSAERTGGSVSTLTIQRTQQEDSAVYLCASSWGGGEETQYFGPGTRLLVL.